This is a list of T cell receptor beta chains from one sample in a study of blood T cell repertoires in COVID-19. Profiled with immunoSEQ multiplex PCR; TCRdb holds only in-frame clones, not every one. Of some 270,000 clones in the sample, 75% to 90% were seen once. The sequenced material came from peripheral blood. All receptors come from a woman aged 40 to 50 who had recovered from COVID-19. CDR3s include the opening cysteine and the closing phenylalanine or tryptophan. D genes are given only for firm matches. Clone sizes are given selectively: once, few, many, or a class where the clone is expanded.

cdr3_aa cdr3_nt d_call clone_size j_call v_call
CASRRDVQETQYF TGTGCCAGCAGGCGGGACGTACAAGAGACCCAGTACTTC - - TRBJ2-5 TRBV2
CASSGTGGNQPQHF TGTGCCAGCAGCGGGACAGGGGGCAATCAGCCCCAGCATTTT TRBD1 - TRBJ1-5 TRBV6-5
CASSQDLGLAGVTGELFF TGTGCCAGCAGCCAAGACCTCGGACTAGCGGGGGTTACCGGGGAGCTGTTTTTT TRBD2 once TRBJ2-2 TRBV3-1/TRBV3-2
CASSLIPPPDSYQPQHF TGTGCCAGCAGTCTAATCCCCCCCCCGGACAGTTATCAGCCCCAGCATTTT - - TRBJ1-5 TRBV27
CASSLGPGGNEQFF TGTGCCAGCAGCCTGGGGCCCGGGGGCAATGAGCAGTTCTTC - - TRBJ2-1 TRBV7-2
CASSPQGAGTYEQYF TGTGCCAGCAGTCCACAGGGGGCAGGCACCTACGAGCAGTACTTC TRBD1 - TRBJ2-7 TRBV6-5
CASSSGATDSGELFF TGCGCCAGCAGCTCAGGGGCCACCGACTCCGGGGAGCTGTTTTTT - - TRBJ2-2 TRBV5-1
CASSNTQGYSPLHF TGTGCCAGCAGTAACACACAGGGCTATTCACCCCTCCACTTT - - TRBJ1-6 TRBV2
CASSASGRANLDEQFF TGCGCCAGCAGTGCTAGCGGGAGGGCCAATTTGGATGAGCAGTTCTTC TRBD2 - TRBJ2-1 TRBV5-1
CASSLDRAYEQYF TGTGCCAGCAGTTTGGACAGAGCCTACGAGCAGTACTTC - - TRBJ2-7 TRBV2